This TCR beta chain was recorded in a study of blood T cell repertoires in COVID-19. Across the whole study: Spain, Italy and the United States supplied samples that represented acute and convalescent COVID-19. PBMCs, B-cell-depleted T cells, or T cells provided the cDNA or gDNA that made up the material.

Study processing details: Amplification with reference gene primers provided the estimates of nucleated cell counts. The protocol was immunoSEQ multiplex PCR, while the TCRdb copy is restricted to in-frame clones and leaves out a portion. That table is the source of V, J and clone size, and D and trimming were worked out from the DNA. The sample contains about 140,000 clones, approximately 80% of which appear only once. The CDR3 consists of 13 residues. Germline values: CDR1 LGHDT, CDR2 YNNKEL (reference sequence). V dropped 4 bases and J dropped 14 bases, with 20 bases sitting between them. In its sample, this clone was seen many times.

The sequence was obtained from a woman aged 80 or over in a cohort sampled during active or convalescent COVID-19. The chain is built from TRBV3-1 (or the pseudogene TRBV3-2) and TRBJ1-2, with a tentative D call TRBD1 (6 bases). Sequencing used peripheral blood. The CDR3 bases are TGTGCCAGCAGCCCCCGAATGGGGGACAAGGAGACCTTC. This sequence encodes CASSPRMGDKETF.